One and the same sample provided the 7 T cell receptor beta chains below, sequenced in a study of graft-versus-host responses after intestinal transplantation. Clones were read by immunoSEQ multiplex PCR, and TCRdb kept only the in-frame ones, dropping some. This table has around 67,000 clones, 90% appearing once. For these receptors, no antigen is known. Sequenced material: unstimulated CD8+ T cells sorted from spleen or lymph node cells, taken before transplant. Every receptor here comes from a human donor who was the organ donor for an intestinal transplant.

The genes are TRBV6-1 and TRBJ2-5, with 10 bases matching TRBD2. Germline V CDR1 and CDR2: MNHNS, SASEGT. This CDR3 is built from 16 residues. The junction had 5 bases not matched to a gene; V was cut back by 3 bases and J by 1 base. CDR3 nucleotides: TGTGCCAGCAGTGATCTAGCGGGGGTTCTCCAAGAGACCCAGTACTTC. Translation gives CASSDLAGVLQETQYF.

The chain uses TRBV15 and TRBJ1-3; a weak D match, TRBD1 (6 bases). This CDR3 has 15 residues. Trimming shortened V by 0 bases and J by 3 bases, and 9 bases separated the two germline ends. CDR1 and CDR2 from the germline V gene are LNHNV and YYDKDF (reference sequence). The CDR3: CATSRDRGLGNTIYF. In nucleotides, the CDR3 is TGTGCCACCAGCAGAGACAGGGGCCTTGGAAACACCATATATTTT.

This chain uses TRBV4-3 with TRBJ1-4; weak D call: TRBD1 (6 bases). Looked up from germline, CDR1 is LGHNA and CDR2 is YSLEER. V lost 0 bases to trimming and J lost 2 bases, with 19 bases between them. CDR3 length: 19 amino acids. As DNA, the CDR3 is TGCGCCAGCAGCCAAGATCCTGGACAGTATGATGGGACTAATGAAAAACTGTTTTTT. It specifies CASSQDPGQYDGTNEKLFF.

The rearrangement joins TRBV27 to TRBJ2-2, with a possible D match to TRBD2 (7 bases). Trimming stripped 8 bases from V and 3 bases from J, with 19 bases between. The CDR3 extends over 16 amino acids. Germline-derived CDR1 and CDR2 are MNHEY and SMNVEV (reference sequence). CDR3 in amino acids: CASQEVGGPYTGELFF. DNA of the CDR3: TGTGCCAGCCAGGAGGTCGGGGGGCCATACACCGGGGAGCTGTTTTTT.

The chain recombines TRBV9 with TRBJ2-6, with TRBD1 as a possible D gene (6 bases). The germline V gene encodes CDR1 SGDLS and CDR2 YYNGEE. V lost 4 bases to trimming and J lost 2 bases, with 19 bases between them. This CDR3 region has 18 residues. CDR3 sequence reads: CASSRNREQLPGANVLTF. For the CDR3, the DNA is TGTGCCAGCAGCCGGAACAGGGAACAGCTACCTGGGGCCAACGTCCTGACTTTC.

The CDR3, as DNA: TGTGCCAGCCGGGACAGAAATCAGCCCCAGCATTTT. Translated: CASRDRNQPQHF. The rearrangement joins TRBV28 to TRBJ1-5; 7 bases agree with TRBD1. J was trimmed by 4 bases and V by 8 bases; bases with no gene match: 2. The length of the CDR3 is 12 residues. CDR1 MDHEN and CDR2 SYDVKM come from the germline V gene. Full variable domain (outside the CDR3, taken from reference TRBV28 and TRBJ1-5): DVKVTQSSRYLVKRTGEKVFLECVQDMDHENMFWYRQDPGLGLRLIYFSYDVKMKEKGDIPEGYSVSREKKERFSLILESASTNQTSMYLCASRDRNQPQHFGDGTRLSIL.

This rearrangement joins TRBV4-1 to TRBJ1-1; D is possibly TRBD1 (5 bases). Germline V CDR1 and CDR2: MGHRA, YSYEKL. Trimming took off 0 bases at V and 4 bases at J, with 12 bases between the two ends. This CDR3 is built from 15 residues. The CDR3 sequence is CASSQDPQGSTEAFF. In nucleotides, the CDR3 is TGCGCCAGCAGCCAAGATCCGCAGGGTAGCACTGAAGCTTTCTTT.